A single sample is the source of the 3 T cell receptor beta chains below, sequenced in a study of CD4 T cells in relation to SARS-CoV-2 and coronaviruses. Produced via immunoSEQ multiplex PCR; TCRdb's table is partial and in-frame only. The sample has 55,000 to 70,000 clones, roughly 93% seen once. Before the COVID-19 pandemic, during about 2011-2019, CD4+ T cells were taken from unexposed donors. Sample: naive CD4+ T cells from PBMCs. Noted subset: naive CD4+ T cells isolated by negative enrichment. The receptors were sampled from a human donor in good health.

The chain carries TRBV28 and TRBJ2-7; D remains ambiguous. Looked up from germline, CDR1 is MDHEN and CDR2 is SYDVKM. Trimming removed 4 bases at V and 5 bases at J, with 12 bases between. The CDR3 is 13 amino acids. CDR3 bases: TGTGCCAGCAGTTCACCCCTCCCCAACGAGCAGTACTTC. This codes for CASSSPLPNEQYF. Full variable domain (outside the CDR3, taken from reference TRBV28 and TRBJ2-7): DVKVTQSSRYLVKRTGEKVFLECVQDMDHENMFWYRQDPGLGLRLIYFSYDVKMKEKGDIPEGYSVSREKKERFSLILESASTNQTSMYLCASSSPLPNEQYFGPGTRLTVT.

The V gene is TRBV20-1, the J gene TRBJ1-1; D is ambiguous. This CDR3 region has 11 residues. V lost 7 bases, J lost 4 bases, and 10 bases lay in between. CDR1 is DFQATT and CDR2 is SNEGSKA in the germline V gene (reference sequence). The CDR3 region has the DNA TGCAGTGGGCCGGGAGGCACTGAAGCTTTCTTT. Translated: CSGPGGTEAFF.

The gene calls are TRBV7-9 and TRBJ2-7, with D possibly matching TRBD1 (5 bases). CDR1 SEHNR and CDR2 FQNEAQ come from the germline V gene (reference sequence). The germline V and J ends were trimmed by 1 base and 2 bases, with 9 bases remaining between them. There are 14 residues in the CDR3. The CDR3 sequence is CASSLGRVPYEQYF. As DNA, the CDR3 is TGTGCCAGCAGCTTAGGCAGGGTCCCCTACGAGCAGTACTTC.